The 24 T cell receptor beta chains in this list originate from one sample, sequenced in a study of cytomegalovirus exposure and HLA in healthy donors. With 60 Vbeta and 13 Jbeta primers, the PCR was carried out. Profiled with immunoSEQ multiplex PCR; TCRdb holds only in-frame clones, not every one. The sample holds tens of thousands of clones. Sequences were obtained from PBMCs. These receptors were collected from a woman aged 30 to 39 in good health and CMV-seronegative.

The chain employs TRBV19 and TRBJ1-1; D is possibly TRBD1 (5 bases). CDR3 length: 13 residues. In germline, CDR1 is LNHDA, CDR2 SQIVND (reference sequence). Trimming shortened V by 7 bases and J by 1 base, and 10 bases separated the two germline ends. In DNA form, the CDR3 reads TGTGCCAGTACCGCGGACACGAACACTGAAGCTTTCTTT. The encoded protein is CASTADTNTEAFF.

The chain joins TRBV15 to TRBJ1-4, with TRBD1 identical over 7 bases. The CDR3 is made up of 18 amino acids. The V gene's germline CDR1 is LNHNV and CDR2 YYDKDF (reference sequence). Trimming removed 1 base from V and 4 bases from J; junction bases left unmatched: 12. CDR3 in DNA: TGTGCCACCAGCAGAGGCCGGGACAGAATACGAAATAATGAAAAACTGTTTTTT. Its translation: CATSRGRDRIRNNEKLFF.

The chain combines TRBV29-1 with TRBJ1-2; a weak D match, TRBD1 (5 bases). The CDR3 is 13 amino acids. The germline gives CDR1 SQVTM, CDR2 ANQGSEA. V was trimmed by 6 bases and J by 4 bases, leaving 15 bases between them. The CDR3 is CSVLTETIYGYTF. The DNA of the CDR3 is TGCAGCGTGTTGACAGAAACCATCTATGGCTACACCTTC.

This chain links TRBV18 with TRBJ2-7; weak D call: TRBD1 (6 bases). Trimming pared 1 base from V and 6 bases from J, leaving 13 bases between. CDR1 is KGHSH and CDR2 is LQKENI in the germline V gene. CDR3 length: 14 residues. The chain's CDR3 is CASSPLGQTREQYF. The CDR3 region has the DNA TGTGCCAGCTCACCACTAGGACAGACACGCGAGCAGTACTTC. Together with reference TRBV18 and TRBJ2-7, the CDR3 gives the full variable domain: NAGVMQNPRHLVRRRGQEARLRCSPMKGHSHVYWYRQLPEEGLKFMVYLQKENIIDESGMPKERFSAEFPKEGPSILRIQQVVRGDSAAYFCASSPLGQTREQYFGPGTRLTVT.

The chain recombines TRBV12-1 with TRBJ2-2; the table's TRBD1 call for D was not verified on the DNA. TRBV12-1 is classified as a pseudogene. The CDR3 totals 16 residues. CDR3 in DNA: TGTGCCAGCAGCTTTCAACGGACAGACTACACCGGGGAGCTGTTTTTT. Its protein is CASSFQRTDYTGELFF.

This chain uses TRBV10-2 with TRBJ2-7; D possibly corresponds to TRBD2 (5 bases). V lost 3 bases to trimming and J lost 0 bases, with 6 bases between them. Germline V lookup: CDR1 WSHSY, CDR2 SAAADI. The CDR3 is 13 residues long. The DNA of the CDR3 is TGCGCCAGCAGTGAAGGGAGCTCCTACGAGCAGTACTTC. It translates to CASSEGSSYEQYF.

This chain connects TRBV7-6 to TRBJ2-7; D is perhaps TRBD1 (6 bases). Trimming shortened V by 2 bases and J by 5 bases, and 13 bases separated the two germline ends. Germline CDR1 reads SGHVS; CDR2 reads FNYEAQ. The CDR3 extends over 14 amino acids. CDR3 sequence: CASSLTGTSDEQYF. The CDR3 nucleotides are TGTGCCAGCAGCTTAACAGGGACGAGCGACGAGCAGTACTTC.

The chain combines TRBV18 with TRBJ2-7; TRBD2 aligns across 8 bases. This CDR3 comprises 16 residues. CDR1 KGHSH and CDR2 LQKENI come from the germline V gene. The V gene end was trimmed by 3 bases and the J gene end by 7 bases; junction bases not matched to a gene: 14. The CDR3 protein is CASSPFSGAALEEQYF. Written as DNA, the CDR3 is TGTGCCAGCTCACCTTTTAGCGGGGCCGCGCTAGAAGAGCAGTACTTC.

CDR3 sequence reads: CASSLGQAGEKLFF. CDR3 in DNA: TGCGCCAGCAGCCTCGGGCAGGCGGGTGAAAAACTGTTTTTT. The V and J genes are TRBV4-1 and TRBJ1-4; no definite D call. The germline V and J ends were trimmed by 4 bases and 7 bases, with 13 bases remaining between them. From germline, CDR1 is MGHRA and CDR2 YSYEKL. The CDR3 sequence is 14 residues long.

The V call is TRBV19, the J call TRBJ2-3; TRBD2 agrees at 9 bases. The CDR3 runs to 16 residues. Trimming at V came to 5 bases and at J to 6 bases, leaving 12 bases not matched to a gene. CDR1 LNHDA and CDR2 SQIVND come from the germline V gene (reference sequence). The CDR3 region is CASSPGTSLSTDTQYF. The CDR3 bases are TGTGCCAGTAGTCCCGGGACTAGCCTTAGTACCGATACGCAGTATTTT.

The chain carries TRBV19 and TRBJ1-2; TRBD1 agrees at 7 bases. The V segment lost 5 bases and the J segment 4 bases; nucleotides outside the gene matches: 4. The CDR3 length is 13 residues. Germline V gene sequence: CDR1 LNHDA, CDR2 SQIVND (reference sequence). In DNA, the CDR3 is TGTGCCAGTAGTGACGGGACAGCCTATGGCTACACCTTC. Its protein product is CASSDGTAYGYTF.

The chain employs TRBV5-4 and TRBJ2-5, with TRBD2 identical over 11 bases. The CDR3 runs 15 residues. Per the germline V gene, CDR1 is SGHNT and CDR2 is YYREEE (reference sequence). V lost 2 bases, J lost 3 bases, and 3 bases stayed unmatched. This CDR3 reads CASSFGTSGEETQYF. CDR3 nucleotide sequence: TGTGCCAGCAGCTTTGGGACTAGCGGAGAAGAGACCCAGTACTTC.

The chain combines TRBV30 with TRBJ1-6; TRBD1 is a possible D gene (5 bases). V lost 4 bases to trimming and J lost 6 bases, with 13 bases between them. The CDR3 contains 14 residues. CDR1 and CDR2 from the germline V gene are GTSNPN and SVGIG (reference sequence). The CDR3 loop reads CAWISSGFNSPLHF. The CDR3 DNA follows: TGTGCCTGGATCTCGTCAGGGTTTAATTCACCCCTCCACTTT.

This chain joins TRBV28 and TRBJ2-7; 9 bases match TRBD1. Trimming removed 2 bases from V and 5 bases from J; junction bases left unmatched: 4. The germline V gene has CDR1 MDHEN and CDR2 SYDVKM. This CDR3 spans 14 amino acids. The CDR3 coding sequence is TGTGCCAGCAGTTTAGTTGGGACAGGGCACGAGCAGTACTTC. This encodes CASSLVGTGHEQYF.

V is TRBV2 and J is TRBJ2-5; D unresolved. The CDR3 has 15 residues. Germline assignment: CDR1 SNHLY and CDR2 FYNNEI. V was shortened by 3 bases and J by 2 bases, with 13 bases between the two germline ends. CDR3: CASSDAYSKQETQYF. The CDR3 DNA sequence: TGTGCCAGCAGTGACGCCTACTCCAAACAAGAGACCCAGTACTTC.

This CDR3 is CASSEGPSQETQYF. For the CDR3, the DNA is TGTGCCAGCAGTGAGGGGCCCTCTCAAGAGACCCAGTACTTC. V and J are TRBV6-1 and TRBJ2-5, with D perhaps TRBD1 (5 bases). V was shortened by 3 bases and J by 2 bases, with 10 bases between the two germline ends. Germline values: CDR1 MNHNS, CDR2 SASEGT. The CDR3 spans 14 residues.

Details on this clone: This sample includes further DNA sequences coding for the same CDR3. The chain couples TRBV5-1 to TRBJ2-5; D ambiguous. The CDR3 is 14 residues long. Germline V gene data show CDR1 as SGHRS and CDR2 as YFSETQ. Deletions cut 0 bases from V and 2 bases from J, with 8 bases between. The CDR3 DNA sequence: TGCGCCAGCAGCTTGGGCGGAGTTCAAGAGACCCAGTACTTC. Translation gives CASSLGGVQETQYF.

The rearrangement joins TRBV18 to TRBJ2-7, with 9 positions matching TRBD1. The CDR3 contains 17 residues. Trimming cost V 6 bases and J 2 bases; bases outside gene matches: 14. The V gene's germline CDR1 is KGHSH and CDR2 LQKENI. The CDR3 DNA follows: TGTGCCAGCTCCCCCGGGACAGGGCGCTCTATCGCCTACGAGCAGTACTTC. It specifies CASSPGTGRSIAYEQYF.

The J gene is TRBJ2-7, the V gene TRBV28, with 10 bases identical to TRBD1. Germline lookup yields CDR1 MDHEN and CDR2 SYDVKM. The CDR3 runs 15 residues. J lost 5 bases, V lost 5 bases, and 9 bases had no gene match. This chain's CDR3 is CASSPTGTGDDEQYF. The CDR3 DNA is TGTGCCAGCAGTCCAACCGGGACAGGGGATGACGAGCAGTACTTC.

V and J are TRBV29-1 and TRBJ2-5, with D unclear. Germline CDR1 and CDR2: SQVTM and ANQGSEA. CDR3 size: 14 residues. The V gene lost 4 bases and the J gene lost 4 bases, with 16 bases spanning the gap. This chain's CDR3 is CSVVYGLRGETQYF. In nucleotides, the CDR3 is TGCAGCGTTGTCTACGGCCTACGAGGAGAGACCCAGTACTTC.

The genes are TRBV19 and TRBJ1-4; D remains unclear. Trimming shortened V by 6 bases and J by 9 bases, and 14 bases separated the two germline ends. The CDR3 is 13 residues long. Germline V CDR1 and CDR2: LNHDA, SQIVND (reference sequence). The CDR3 loop reads CASRVGGGKKLFF. As DNA, the CDR3 is TGTGCCAGTAGGGTGGGTGGCGGAAAAAAACTGTTTTTT.

V is TRBV4-1 and J is TRBJ1-4; a possible D gene is TRBD1 (6 bases). V shed 1 base and J shed 8 bases, with 14 bases lying between them. There are 15 residues in the CDR3. Germline lookup yields CDR1 MGHRA and CDR2 YSYEKL. The CDR3 region is CASSQGGQVGEKLFF. CDR3 DNA sequence: TGCGCCAGCAGCCAAGGGGGGCAGGTGGGGGAAAAACTGTTTTTT.

V usage is TRBV7-6 and J usage is TRBJ1-4; TRBD1 aligns across 12 bases. The trim removed 5 bases at V and 3 bases at J, leaving 7 bases unmatched. The CDR3 is 17 amino acids. The germline gives CDR1 SGHVS, CDR2 FNYEAQ. The CDR3 region has the DNA TGTGCCAGCAGCGCGAGGGACAGGGGGCAACCTAATGAAAAACTGTTTTTT. This gives the protein CASSARDRGQPNEKLFF.

J is TRBJ1-1 and V is TRBV29-1; 7 nucleotides match TRBD1. Trimming at V came to 6 bases and at J to 1 base, leaving 5 bases not matched to a gene. Per the germline V gene, CDR1 is SQVTM and CDR2 is ANQGSEA. The CDR3 is 13 residues long. CDR3: CSVADRTNTEAFF. DNA for the CDR3: TGCAGCGTGGCGGACAGGACGAACACTGAAGCTTTCTTT.